The 32 T cell receptor beta chains listed next were all sequenced from one sample in a study of cytomegalovirus exposure and HLA in healthy donors. The protocol was immunoSEQ multiplex PCR, while the TCRdb copy is restricted to in-frame clones and leaves out a portion. The sample holds 150,000 to 200,000 clones, over 85% seen once. The sequencing sample was made of PBMCs. The receptors here all came from a man aged 18-30 years in good health and CMV-seropositive.

V is TRBV9 and J is TRBJ1-2, with a possible D match to TRBD1 (6 bases). The CDR3 runs to 15 residues. Trimming cost V 4 bases and J 4 bases, with 17 bases left between them. Germline V gives CDR1 SGDLS, CDR2 YYNGEE. The CDR3 reads CASSPSGQNLYGYTF. The CDR3 DNA is TGTGCCAGCAGCCCCTCAGGACAGAATCTCTATGGCTACACCTTC.

The chain links TRBV18 to TRBJ1-1; a possible D gene is TRBD1 (6 bases). CDR3 length: 15 amino acids. Germline loops: CDR1 KGHSH, CDR2 LQKENI. Trimming shortened V by 2 bases and J by 2 bases, and 12 bases separated the two germline ends. The CDR3 loop is CASSPTGTSNTEAFF. As DNA, the CDR3 is TGTGCCAGCTCACCAACGGGGACATCAAACACTGAAGCTTTCTTT.

The table lists this clone with a count of one. J is TRBJ1-1 and V is TRBV18; the match to TRBD1 covers 8 bases. Germline CDR1 and CDR2: KGHSH and LQKENI. V shed 6 bases and J 4 bases; nucleotides not matched to a gene: 7. The CDR3 has 14 residues. The CDR3 loop is CASSPATGGTEAFF. The CDR3 DNA sequence: TGTGCCAGCTCGCCGGCTACAGGGGGCACTGAAGCTTTCTTT.

The J gene is TRBJ1-1, the V gene TRBV2; D remains ambiguous. CDR1 SNHLY and CDR2 FYNNEI come from the germline V gene. V was cut by 1 base and J by 0 bases, with 9 bases left in between. This CDR3 is 15 amino acids long. CDR3 DNA sequence: TGTGCCAGCAGTGAAGATCATTCTATGAACACTGAAGCTTTCTTT. Its protein product is CASSEDHSMNTEAFF.

This rearrangement joins TRBV6-5 to TRBJ2-2, with D possibly TRBD2 on 5 matching bases. Germline CDR1 is MNHEY and CDR2 is SVGAGI. Trimming removed 0 bases at V and 5 bases at J, with 7 bases between. The CDR3 has 14 residues. CDR3 DNA sequence: TGTGCCAGCAGTTACTCGCGAGGGACCGGGGAGCTGTTTTTT. Protein: CASSYSRGTGELFF.

The chain combines TRBV6-6 with TRBJ2-5; 9 bases line up with TRBD1. Trimming at V came to 4 bases and at J to 1 base, leaving 7 bases not matched to a gene. The CDR3 runs 16 residues. In germline, CDR1 is MNHNY, CDR2 SVGAGI (reference sequence). CDR3 DNA: TGTGCCAGCAGTTCAAACCGGGACAGGGTCCAAGAGACCCAGTACTTC. This gives the protein CASSSNRDRVQETQYF.

The chain is built from TRBV19 and TRBJ1-5, with TRBD1 matching 8 bases. Germline-derived CDR1 and CDR2 are LNHDA and SQIVND (reference sequence). With V trimmed by 6 bases and J by 7 bases, 8 bases remained unmatched. The length of the CDR3 is 14 residues. The CDR3 region is CASSDDRGGQPQHF. In DNA, the CDR3 is TGTGCCAGTAGCGACGACAGGGGCGGGCAGCCCCAGCATTTT.

This clone appeared a single time. The chain is built from TRBV28 and TRBJ2-5; possible D gene TRBD1, 6 bases. Trimming shortened V by 7 bases and J by 4 bases, and 13 bases separated the two germline ends. The CDR3 consists of 13 residues. Germline loops: CDR1 MDHEN, CDR2 SYDVKM. CDR3 coding DNA: TGTGCCAGCACCAACGCAGGGGTAGAGACCCAGTACTTC. Its translation is CASTNAGVETQYF.

This chain's CDR3 is CASSQSLKDNEQFF. DNA of the CDR3: TGTGCCAGCAGCCAAAGCTTAAAAGATAATGAGCAGTTCTTC. The chain combines TRBV11-3 with TRBJ2-1; the D is unclear. Between the trimmed V and J ends, which lost 5 bases and 7 bases, there was a span of 15 bases. The CDR3 is made up of 14 amino acids. Germline V CDR1 and CDR2: SGHNT, YENEEA. Together with reference TRBV11-3 and TRBJ2-1, the CDR3 gives the full variable domain: EAGVVQSPRYKIIEKKQPVAFWCNPISGHNTLYWYLQNLGQGPELLIRYENEEAVDDSQLPKDRFSAERLKGVDSTLKIQPAELGDSAVYLCASSQSLKDNEQFFGPGTRLTVL.

The V call is TRBV18, the J call TRBJ2-3; D remains ambiguous. Germline values: CDR1 KGHSH, CDR2 LQKENI. This CDR3 is built from 15 residues. With 5 bases removed from V and 4 bases from J, the gap between germline ends came to 16 bases. The CDR3 DNA sequence: TGTGCCAGCTCAAAAATTGCTAGTGGCTCAGATACGCAGTATTTT. Its protein product is CASSKIASGSDTQYF.

The chain employs TRBV12-2 and TRBJ1-1; the listed D gene, TRBD1, was not tested against the DNA. TRBV12-2 is assigned pseudogene status. The CDR3 is 15 residues long. The CDR3 protein is CASRLLQGPSLRAFF. DNA for the CDR3: TGTGCAAGTCGCTTATTACAGGGCCCTTCTCTTCGGGCTTTCTTT.

CDR3 amino acids: CASTDTDRVRNEQFF. CDR3 nucleotides: TGTGCCAGTACTGATACTGACAGGGTCCGCAATGAGCAGTTCTTC. The chain employs TRBV28 and TRBJ2-1; 7 positions agree with TRBD1. Germline lookup yields CDR1 MDHEN and CDR2 SYDVKM. V was clipped by 9 bases and J by 6 bases; unmatched bases: 14. The CDR3 is 15 amino acids.

This chain uses TRBV7-8 with TRBJ2-1; 10 nucleotides line up with TRBD2. V was pared by 0 bases and J by 1 base, with 9 bases of the junction left unmatched. The germline V gene encodes CDR1 SGHVS and CDR2 FQNEAQ. The CDR3 runs 19 residues. CDR3 coding DNA: TGTGCCAGCAGCTTAGCGCCGAAAAGCGGGAGGGGGTCCTACAATGAGCAGTTCTTC. Translating it yields CASSLAPKSGRGSYNEQFF.

The rearrangement uses TRBV4-2 and TRBJ1-4, with 9 nucleotides matching TRBD1. The CDR3 length is 15 residues. V dropped 5 bases and J dropped 4; count of bases not matched to a gene: 5. From germline, CDR1 is LGHNA and CDR2 YNFKEQ. CDR3 nucleotide sequence: TGTGCCAGCAGCTCAGGACAGGGGAATAATGAAAAACTGTTTTTT. Translation gives CASSSGQGNNEKLFF.

The chain is built from TRBV7-9 and TRBJ2-5, with 9 bases matching TRBD1. This CDR3 region has 16 residues. With V trimmed by 5 bases and J by 3 bases, 10 bases remained unmatched. The germline gives CDR1 SEHNR, CDR2 FQNEAQ (reference sequence). CDR3 sequence (DNA): TGTGCCAGCAGCCATCCCTACAGGGGGCGGGAAGAGACCCAGTACTTC. It is translated as CASSHPYRGREETQYF. The entire variable domain, with the rest obtained from reference TRBV7-9 and TRBJ2-5, is as follows: DTGVSQNPRHKITKRGQNVTFRCDPISEHNRLYWYRQTLGQGPEFLTYFQNEAQLEKSRLLSDRFSAERPKGSFSTLEIQRTEQGDSAMYLCASSHPYRGREETQYFGPGTRLLVL.

The chain links TRBV5-1 to TRBJ2-5, with D tentatively TRBD2 (5 bases). This CDR3 is 15 amino acids long. The ends were cut back, 0 bases at V and 5 bases at J, with 14 bases in the middle. From germline, CDR1 is SGHRS and CDR2 YFSETQ. The CDR3 is CASSLDGIRGETQYF. CDR3 in DNA: TGCGCCAGCAGCTTGGACGGCATTAGAGGGGAGACCCAGTACTTC.

J is TRBJ2-1 and V is TRBV13; TRBD2 aligns across 7 bases. Germline CDR1 is PRHDT and CDR2 is FYEKMQ (reference sequence). This CDR3 is built from 16 residues. V trimming: 5 bases; J trimming: 4 bases; junction bases outside the gene matches: 11. CDR3 nucleotide sequence: TGTGCCAGCAGCCGCCCTCTGCGGCGGGAGTACAATGAGCAGTTCTTC. Its protein is CASSRPLRREYNEQFF.

J is TRBJ2-3 and V is TRBV4-2; D gene uncertain. CDR3 size: 18 residues. V gave up 3 bases and J gave up 8 bases, with 27 bases separating them. Germline V gene sequence: CDR1 LGHNA, CDR2 YNFKEQ. As DNA, the CDR3 is TGTGCCAGCAGCCACCCGAATAGCTCTTTTGAGCCCCAGCGTACGCAGTATTTT. It yields the protein CASSHPNSSFEPQRTQYF.

This sequence joins TRBV9 and TRBJ1-4; D perhaps matches TRBD1 (6 bases). Trimming removed 0 bases at V and 8 bases at J, with 20 bases between. There are 17 residues in the CDR3. The germline CDR1 and CDR2 sequences are SGDLS and YYNGEE. The CDR3 DNA sequence: TGTGCCAGCAGCGTAGCCCCTAAACAGGGTCTGGGGGAAAAACTGTTTTTT. Translating gives CASSVAPKQGLGEKLFF.

The chain employs TRBV6-5 and TRBJ2-1; possibly TRBD1 for D (6 bases). The CDR3 is 13 amino acids. V lost 6 bases to trimming and J lost 11 bases, with 17 bases between them. CDR1 is MNHEY and CDR2 is SVGAGI in the germline V gene. The CDR3 DNA reads TGTGCCAGCAGCTCCCCCGGGACACTAAAGCAGTTCTTC. Its protein is CASSSPGTLKQFF.

This chain links TRBV5-1 with TRBJ2-7, with 10 bases lining up with TRBD1. The CDR3 is made up of 15 amino acids. CDR1 SGHRS and CDR2 YFSETQ come from the germline V gene. The V and J ends lost 2 bases and 2 bases, in that order; junction bases with no gene match: 4. CDR3 bases: TGCGCCAGCAGCTTTCGACAGGGGGCTCCCTACGAGCAGTACTTC. Protein product: CASSFRQGAPYEQYF.

The rearrangement joins TRBV5-6 to TRBJ1-5, with a tentative D call TRBD1 (5 bases). The CDR3 covers 16 residues. The germline V gene has CDR1 SGHDT and CDR2 YYEEEE. V lost 0 bases and J lost 1, with 11 bases in between. This chain's CDR3 is CASSLGGGWSNQPQHF. CDR3 nucleotides: TGTGCCAGCAGCTTGGGTGGGGGGTGGAGCAATCAGCCCCAGCATTTT.

The rearrangement uses TRBV7-9 and TRBJ1-4, with TRBD1 matching 9 bases. Per germline, CDR1 SEHNR and CDR2 FQNEAQ (reference sequence). After removal of 5 bases from V and 7 bases from J, the junction contained 11 bases not matched to a gene. This CDR3 spans 16 amino acids. The chain's CDR3 is CASSPTSGDRVEKLFF. The CDR3 region has the DNA TGTGCCAGCAGCCCAACTTCCGGGGACAGGGTTGAAAAACTGTTTTTT.

In its sample, this clone was seen once. The chain joins TRBV5-1 to TRBJ1-2; 8 nucleotides align to TRBD1. V was clipped by 0 bases and J by 5 bases; unmatched bases: 6. The CDR3 length is 15 residues. Germline V lookup: CDR1 SGHRS, CDR2 YFSETQ. Here the CDR3 reads CASSLAVTGVYGYTF. DNA of the CDR3: TGCGCCAGCAGCTTGGCCGTGACAGGGGTTTATGGCTACACCTTC.

This chain links TRBV13 with TRBJ2-7, with a possible D match to TRBD1 (5 bases). The V gene's germline CDR1 is PRHDT and CDR2 FYEKMQ (reference sequence). Trimming removed 5 bases from V and 9 bases from J, with 20 bases in between. The CDR3 runs to 14 residues. This CDR3 is CASSTIVDRTGQYF. The DNA of the CDR3 is TGTGCCAGCAGCACTATAGTCGACAGAACCGGGCAGTACTTC.

The chain is built from TRBV11-3 and TRBJ2-5; 9 nucleotides match TRBD2. Germline V CDR1 and CDR2: SGHNT, YENEEA. The V and J ends lost 4 bases and 2 bases, in that order; junction bases with no gene match: 11. The CDR3 contains 17 residues. CDR3 amino acids: CASSSPWTSALQETQYF. CDR3 nucleotides: TGTGCCAGCAGCTCCCCGTGGACTAGCGCCTTGCAAGAGACCCAGTACTTC. The full variable domain, rest sourced from reference TRBV11-3 and TRBJ2-5, is EAGVVQSPRYKIIEKKQPVAFWCNPISGHNTLYWYLQNLGQGPELLIRYENEEAVDDSQLPKDRFSAERLKGVDSTLKIQPAELGDSAVYLCASSSPWTSALQETQYFGPGTRLLVL.

The V gene is TRBV28, the J gene TRBJ1-4, with 8 bases that match TRBD1. After removal of 6 bases from V and 0 bases from J, the junction contained 3 bases not matched to a gene. CDR1 and CDR2 (germline): MDHEN, SYDVKM. This CDR3 is built from 15 residues. The CDR3, as DNA: TGTGCCAGCAGACCGACAGGGGCAACTAATGAAAAACTGTTTTTT. Translated, it gives CASRPTGATNEKLFF.

This chain joins TRBV18 and TRBJ2-3; 11 bases match TRBD2. In germline, CDR1 is KGHSH, CDR2 LQKENI. The CDR3 is 18 amino acids. V lost 1 base to trimming and J lost 3 bases; unmatched junction nucleotides: 9. The CDR3 here is CASSPRLAGGPPTDTQYF. For the CDR3, the DNA is TGTGCCAGCTCACCACGGCTAGCGGGAGGACCTCCGACAGATACGCAGTATTTT.

V and J are TRBV6-4 and TRBJ2-5, with D possibly matching TRBD1 (6 bases). Trimming removed 6 bases at V and 5 bases at J, with 16 bases between. The V gene's germline CDR1 is MRHNA and CDR2 SNTAGT. This CDR3 comprises 14 residues. In DNA, the CDR3 is TGTGCCAGCAGGTTAACAGGGTATGTGGAGACCCAGTACTTC. It encodes CASRLTGYVETQYF.

V and J are TRBV4-1 and TRBJ1-3; D not resolved. The length of the CDR3 is 18 residues. From germline, CDR1 is MGHRA and CDR2 YSYEKL. V lost 0 bases to trimming and J lost 2 bases, with 17 bases between them. The CDR3 loop reads CASSQEIHNLLAGNTIYF. DNA for the CDR3: TGCGCCAGCAGCCAAGAAATACACAACCTCTTGGCTGGAAACACCATATATTTT.

The chain combines TRBV27 with TRBJ2-2; D is unclear. The V gene lost 5 bases and the J gene lost 0 bases, with 10 bases spanning the gap. CDR3 length: 15 amino acids. The germline V gene has CDR1 MNHEY and CDR2 SMNVEV (reference sequence). The CDR3 bases are TGTGCCAGCAGTGCCGAGGCATCGAACACCGGGGAGCTGTTTTTT. Amino acids: CASSAEASNTGELFF.

The chain has TRBV5-4 and TRBJ2-1; 14 positions agree with TRBD2. V lost 4 bases and J lost 4; bases outside the gene matches: 4. Germline V lookup: CDR1 SGHNT, CDR2 YYREEE (reference sequence). CDR3 length: 16 residues. The CDR3 nucleotides read TGTGCCAGCAGCCTAGGGACTAGCGGGAGTTACAATGAGCAGTTCTTC. It codes for CASSLGTSGSYNEQFF.